This TCR beta chain was sequenced in a study of T cells in Graves' hyperthyroidism and ophthalmopathy (dated by TCRdb to the late 2010s). In the study overall: Peripheral blood was sampled at the time of initial diagnosis, prior to any treatment. To identify distinguishing TCR V-J signatures, a discovery cohort of around 100 patients was used, comprising roughly 45 with Graves' ophthalmopathy and approximately 57 with stable Graves' hyperthyroidism. An independent validation cohort of under 20 hyperthyroidism patients and over 15 patients who later progressed to ophthalmopathy tested prospective prediction of ophthalmopathy. The 90 or so discovery patients were randomly split 7:3 into training and test sets. The study also compared thyroid tissue and blood T-cell repertoires from a handful of Graves' hyperthyroidism patients. Following sampling, methimazole starting at 30 mg daily was given to hyperthyroidism patients, and high-dose intravenous methylprednisolone was given to ophthalmopathy patients. The paper describes TCR Vbeta CDR3 sequencing of 140 or so peripheral blood samples, made up of 40 to 45 ophthalmopathy patients, approximately 73 hyperthyroidism patients and some 17 progressor patients.

The paper as a whole reports these results and caveats: No statistical method was used to fix the sample size in advance, and group allocation was not hidden from the investigators. In validation, the model predicted progression to ophthalmopathy with 65% to 71% sensitivity and approximately 72% specificity, a median of about six months before onset. Most expanded thyroid clonotypes (frequency above 0.001) were also detected in blood, suggesting blood repertoires may reflect thyroid immune responses. In cross-validation, a model built on a 13 V-J signature told ophthalmopathy apart from stable hyperthyroidism with under 90% sensitivity and around 83% specificity, and in testing the same model reached 80%/75%.

Ophthalmopathy patients had moderately to severely active disease, Clinical Activity Score of at least 3, NOSPECS grade of at least 4, and duration under 3 months. Any patient with an uncontrolled infection, another autoimmune disease, pregnancy or lactation was excluded. Diagnoses relied on clinical symptoms, serum thyroxine and TRAb, thyroid ultrasound and orbital computed tomography. PBMCs were isolated from around 10 ml of fresh peripheral blood by Ficoll-Paque density gradient centrifugation. Trizol reagent was used to extract total RNA, and RNA quality was then checked on an Agilent 2100 Bioanalyzer. Amplification of TCR beta CDR3 regions was carried out from RNA transcripts. A first-round RT-PCR of the TCR CDR3 used the HTBI primer set with the Qiagen OneStep RT-PCR kit. A second multiplex PCR round built the libraries, followed by size selection and purification. Paired-end sequencing of the libraries was performed with 100 bp reads on an Illumina HiSeq2000. Per the original workflow: SOAPnuke was used to process the raw data, with reads discarded if the reads contained adapters or uncalled bases, had a mean Phred below 15, or lacked an exact constant-primer or identifier match. COPE v1.2.5 was used to merge high-quality paired reads, and clonotypes were defined as unique nucleotide sequences. Clonotypes were aligned to IMGT TRBV, TRBD and TRBJ reference segments using MiTCR v1.1. Only V-J combinations with frequency above 0.0001, covering roughly 99% of repertoires, were analysed. The TCS score was defined as the ratio of F50 (clonal expansion) to E x V (chaos), calculated using BLOSUM62-based TCRdist between CDR3 peptides within each V-J. Welch's t-statistics and random forest reduced around 510 V-J features to 10 to 15, which were used in a naive Bayes classifier (R e1071). Using fastp trimming at Q25 and MiXCR clonotype assembly, TCRdb reanalyzed the public sequencing data and kept in-frame beta chains. Every distinct CDR3 protein forms one entry, paired with its most common genes and DNA. TCRdb's processing, not the authors', yielded these V and J calls. The table for this sample lists 200,000 to 250,000 distinct CDR3 sequences; roughly 15% of them were counted only once. Of the sample, 28% falls within the top ten clones.

There are a few counts of this clonotype. Its antigen specificity is not known. A clone one base away is much larger, so this may be a read error. Since the CDR3 does not end with the conserved phenylalanine or tryptophan, this likely comes from a read error. The germline V end is reduced by 7 bases and the J end by 8 bases; junction bases left unmatched: 7. The CDR3 contains 14 residues when both ends are counted. Only the CDR3 DNA stays, 42 bases, in frame from base 1. CDR1 and CDR2 (MNHNS, SASEGT) derive from the germline V gene. The sequencing input was blood. This clonotype originated in a woman aged 18-29 years with Graves' ophthalmopathy. The rearranged segments are TRBV6-1 and TRBJ2-1, with 11 bases matching TRBD2. The nucleotide sequence reads TGTGCCAGCACCATAGCGGGGGGGTACCATGAGCAGTTCCTC. This translates into CASTIAGGYHEQFL.